The T cell receptor (beta chain) under discussion was sequenced for a study of memory CD8 T cells in hepatitis C reinfection (dated by TCRdb to 2016 to 2017). Describing the broader study: Among the donors, a few cleared two back-to-back HCV infections on their own, whereas two got rid of a primary infection but ended up chronically infected after reinfection. A case counted as HCV reinfection when an HCV RNA test came back positive after two negative tests taken at least 60 days apart. Peak reinfection samples were collected 3 to 8 weeks after reinfection was detected. The study tracked the TCR beta repertoire of virus-specific CD8 T cells longitudinally across an HCV reinfection episode in roughly 5 donors. Between the late 2000s and the early 2010s, 4 or 5 reinfection cases with stored pre-reinfection samples were identified. In the reinfection study, participants who had resolved a prior HCV infection were followed every 3 months. Previously published longitudinal data on tetramer+ CD8 T cell frequency were used to select the peak reinfection time point.

The CDR3 sequence holds 16 residues, the cysteine and phenylalanine included. Only CDR3 DNA remains: 48 bases, in frame from the first base. Relative to germline, V is 1 base shorter and J is 1 base shorter, with 11 bases between their ends. CDR1 and CDR2 were assigned from the germline V gene (reference sequence) as LNHDA and SQIVND. The method behind the library was the immunoSEQ multiplex PCR assay. Genomic DNA was extracted from the sorted cells, and the TCR beta V, D and J regions were sequenced using the automated high-throughput method of Adaptive Biotechnologies. A two-step, bias-controlled multiplex PCR was used to amplify the CDR3 regions. An Illumina instrument was used to sequence the amplified TCR beta libraries. The published analysis was carried out like this. Demultiplexed reads were processed to reduce amplification and sequencing bias, and the IMGT database was used to assign CDR3 sequences to gene families. ImmunoSEQ software version 2.0 was used to analyze repertoire data. Clonotype lists were filtered to remove out-of-frame sequences and sequences containing stop codons in the CDR3. Clonotypes with a frequency below 0.01% were excluded because such low-frequency clonotypes corresponded to less than one cell. Richness was calculated by dividing observed richness by input cell number, and evenness was calculated by dividing Shannon entropy by log observed richness. To measure repertoire diversity and how similar the repertoire was between time points, Simpson diversity and Morisita-Horn overlap indices were applied. Clonotypes were sorted into dominant (>1%), sub-dominant (0.5-0.99%), low abundance (0.1-0.49%) or lowest abundance (<0.1%) groups. A germline index was calculated as total CDR3 length minus total nucleotide additions, divided by total CDR3 length. Sourced from immuneACCESS, this table was stored by TCRdb with only in-frame sequences that have V and J called. A share of the clones is absent; for the studies checked, an unresolved V gene accounts for under half, and the remainder has no known explanation. Clonal size and the V and J genes are those of that table, whereas D and trimming came from the DNA. The sample contains fewer than 50,000 clones, roughly 88% of them found a single time. The ten top clones hold approximately 1.2% of the sample.

Regarding this clone: Its target antigen remains unknown. Per-base qualities were not stored, and no clone one base away is much larger.

In the paper's terms, the time point label means: peak reinfection, 3 to 8 weeks after reinfection detection. Sorted cells were sequenced directly ex vivo, with no in vitro expansion before TCR sequencing. The donors were people who inject drugs and were enrolled in Canada's Montreal Acute Hepatitis C Cohort Study (HEPCO). As controls, total naive CD8 T cells, sorted as viable CD3+ CD8+ CD45RO-, were obtained from a couple of donors at each of the three reinfection time points. Before sorting, cryopreserved peripheral blood mononuclear cells were thawed and used as the source for purifying CD8 T cells. The MACS CD8+ T cell Isolation Kit was used to enrich CD8 T cells through negative selection. Cells were sorted on a BD FACSAria II sorter using FACSDiva software, and FlowJo was used for data analysis. Results and caveats for the whole study, not just this receptor: Because only four or five donors were included, definitive conclusions about public clonotypes linked to secondary clearance were beyond the reach of the study.

Sequenced material: naive CD8+ T cells sorted from blood. The sample's cell subset or site, from its label and the paper: total naive CD8+CD45RO- T cells. The chain joins TRBV19 to TRBJ2-1; the D gene is perhaps TRBD1, on 5 matching bases. This TCR came from a man aged 18 to 30 with hepatitis C virus infection. The CDR3 loop reads CASSIAAGWSYNEQFF. The DNA sequence is TGTGCCAGTAGTATAGCGGCAGGGTGGTCCTACAATGAGCAGTTCTTC.